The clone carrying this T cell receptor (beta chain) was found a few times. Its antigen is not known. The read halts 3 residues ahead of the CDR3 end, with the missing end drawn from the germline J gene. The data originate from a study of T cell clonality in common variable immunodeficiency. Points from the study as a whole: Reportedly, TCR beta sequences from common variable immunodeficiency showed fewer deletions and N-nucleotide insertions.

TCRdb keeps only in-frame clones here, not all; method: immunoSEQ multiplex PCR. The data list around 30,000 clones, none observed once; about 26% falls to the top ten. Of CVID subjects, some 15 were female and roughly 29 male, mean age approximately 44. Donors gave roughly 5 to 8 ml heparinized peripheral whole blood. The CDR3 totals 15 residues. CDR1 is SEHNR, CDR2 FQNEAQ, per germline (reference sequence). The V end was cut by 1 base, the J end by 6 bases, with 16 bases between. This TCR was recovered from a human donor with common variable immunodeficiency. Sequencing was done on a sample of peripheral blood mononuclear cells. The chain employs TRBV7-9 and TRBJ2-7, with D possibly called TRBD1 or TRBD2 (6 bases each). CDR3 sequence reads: CASSLDAGAGSEQYF. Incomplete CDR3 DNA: TGTGCCAGCAGCTTAGACGCAGGGGCCGGGAGCGAG.